The T cell receptor (beta chain) described here comes from a study of blood T cell repertoires in COVID-19. This clone was seen just once. During active infection, Seattle patients enrolled and were then monitored through disease. Original processing methods: The authors estimated nucleated cell counts from reference gene primer amplification. The assay was immunoSEQ multiplex PCR, and TCRdb's table has in-frame clones only and misses some. The V and J calls and clone size come from that table; D and trimming were worked out from the DNA. Here the sample spans 330,000 or so clones, roughly 86% being singletons. V lost 5 bases and J 3 bases, leaving 17 bases between the germline ends. The CDR3 contains 16 residues. Per the germline V gene, CDR1 is MNHEY and CDR2 is SMNVEV (reference sequence).

The sequence derives from a man under 40 with COVID-19, enrolled during active disease. The chain uses TRBV27 and TRBJ2-1, with D tentatively TRBD2 (6 bases). The sequenced sample was peripheral blood. The CDR3 is CASSITSIGFYNEQFF. The CDR3 DNA reads as TGTGCCAGCAGTATCACTAGCATTGGCTTCTACAATGAGCAGTTCTTC.